One and the same sample provided the 2 T cell receptor beta chains below, sequenced in a study of cytomegalovirus exposure and HLA in healthy donors. 13 Jbeta primers and 60 Vbeta primers were used for the PCR. Generated by immunoSEQ multiplex PCR, the TCRdb table keeps only in-frame clones and is missing some. This sample has roughly 130,000 clones, with 8.5% to 10% found just once. Source material: PBMCs. The origin of the receptors is a middle-aged man in good health and CMV-seronegative.

The V call is TRBV6-5, the J call TRBJ2-7; D possibly corresponds to TRBD1 (6 bases). Germline V CDR1 and CDR2: MNHEY, SVGAGI. Trimming cost V 9 bases and J 0 bases, with 12 bases left between them. This CDR3 has 13 amino acids. This chain's CDR3 is CASRRDNSYEQYF. The CDR3 coding sequence is TGTGCCAGTCGACGGGACAACTCCTACGAGCAGTACTTC.

V gene TRBV28 combines with J gene TRBJ1-1; D gene ambiguous. V lost 4 bases and J 1 base, leaving 10 bases between the germline ends. The length of the CDR3 is 14 residues. Germline CDR1 is MDHEN and CDR2 is SYDVKM. CDR3 amino acids: CASSSHPRNTEAFF. Here the CDR3 DNA reads TGTGCCAGCAGTTCTCATCCGCGGAACACTGAAGCTTTCTTT.